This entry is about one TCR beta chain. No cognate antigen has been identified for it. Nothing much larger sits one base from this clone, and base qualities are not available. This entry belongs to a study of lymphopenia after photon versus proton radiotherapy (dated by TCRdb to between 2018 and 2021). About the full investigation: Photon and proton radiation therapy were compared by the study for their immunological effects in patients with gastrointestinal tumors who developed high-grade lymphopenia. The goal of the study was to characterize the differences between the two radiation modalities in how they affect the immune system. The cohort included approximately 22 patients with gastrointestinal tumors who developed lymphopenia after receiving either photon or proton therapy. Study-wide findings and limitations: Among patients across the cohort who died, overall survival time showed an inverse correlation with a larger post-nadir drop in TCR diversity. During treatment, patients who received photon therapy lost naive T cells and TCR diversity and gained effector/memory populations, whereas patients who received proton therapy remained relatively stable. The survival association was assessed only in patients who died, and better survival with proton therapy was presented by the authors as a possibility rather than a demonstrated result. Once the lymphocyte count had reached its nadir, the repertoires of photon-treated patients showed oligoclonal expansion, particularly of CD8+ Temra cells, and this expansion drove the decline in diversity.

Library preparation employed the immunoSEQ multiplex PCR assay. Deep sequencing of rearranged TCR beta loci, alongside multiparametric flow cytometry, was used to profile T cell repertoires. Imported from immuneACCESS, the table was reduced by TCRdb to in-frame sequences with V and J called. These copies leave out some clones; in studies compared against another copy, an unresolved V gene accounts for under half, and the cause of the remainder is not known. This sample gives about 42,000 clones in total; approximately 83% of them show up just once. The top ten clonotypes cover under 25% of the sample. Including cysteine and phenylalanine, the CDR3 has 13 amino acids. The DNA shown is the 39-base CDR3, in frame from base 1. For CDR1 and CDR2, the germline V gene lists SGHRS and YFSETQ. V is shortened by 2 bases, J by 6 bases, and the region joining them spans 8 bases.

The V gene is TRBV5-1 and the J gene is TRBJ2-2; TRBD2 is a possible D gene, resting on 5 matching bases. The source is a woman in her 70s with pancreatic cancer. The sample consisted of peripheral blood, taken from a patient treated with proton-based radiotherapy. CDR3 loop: CASSFGVSGELFF. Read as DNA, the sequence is TGCGCCAGCAGCTTCGGGGTGTCCGGGGAGCTGTTTTTT.